One sample yielded the 16 T cell receptor beta chains listed below, sequenced in a study of blood T cell repertoires in COVID-19. The repertoire was sequenced with immunoSEQ multiplex PCR; TCRdb's copy has only in-frame clones and lacks some. The table has 170,000 or so clones, approximately 90% seen once. Sequencing was done on a sample of peripheral blood. These receptors all come from a man aged 45-60 years with acute or convalescent COVID-19.

This chain links TRBV7-2 with TRBJ1-1; weak D call: TRBD1 (5 bases). Germline CDR1 is SGHTA and CDR2 is FQGNSA. Deletions cut 3 bases from V and 0 bases from J, with 8 bases between. The CDR3 sequence is 14 residues long. In DNA, the CDR3 is TGTGCCAGCAGCTTGGACATGGTGAACACTGAAGCTTTCTTT. Protein: CASSLDMVNTEAFF. Combining the CDR3 with reference TRBV7-2 and TRBJ1-1 gives the whole variable domain GAGVSQSPSNKVTEKGKDVELRCDPISGHTALYWYRQSLGQGLEFLIYFQGNSAPDKSGLPSDRFSAERTGGSVSTLTIQRTQQEDSAVYLCASSLDMVNTEAFFGQGTRLTVV.

The rearrangement links TRBV19 to TRBJ1-2; D unclear. The CDR3 runs 15 residues. Germline V gives CDR1 LNHDA, CDR2 SQIVND (reference sequence). The V gene lost 5 bases and the J gene lost 3 bases, with 16 bases spanning the gap. The CDR3 DNA sequence: TGTGCCAGTAGTCTGCGAACAGTACCGGACTATGGCTACACCTTC. It specifies CASSLRTVPDYGYTF.

The CDR3 DNA follows: TGCGCCAGCAGCCCTGAGACTAGCGGGCTCTACGAGCAGTACGTC. This codes for CASSPETSGLYEQYV. The chain is built from TRBV5-1 and TRBJ2-7, with 10 bases matching TRBD2. The V gene end was trimmed by 4 bases and the J gene end by 3 bases; junction bases not matched to a gene: 7. Germline CDR1 SGHRS, CDR2 YFSETQ. The length of the CDR3 is 15 residues.

The V and J genes are TRBV6-2 or TRBV6-3 and TRBJ1-5, with 11 bases matching TRBD1. Trimming cost V 5 bases and J 4 bases; bases outside gene matches: 4. Germline V gene data show CDR1 as MNHEY and CDR2 as SVGEGT. The CDR3 has 15 amino acids. Written as DNA, the CDR3 is TGTGCCAGCAGTACGGACAGGGGGCGAAATCAGCCCCAGCATTTT. Protein: CASSTDRGRNQPQHF.

The rearrangement links TRBV5-1 to TRBJ2-1; D gene uncertain. V shed 0 bases and J shed 10 bases, with 20 bases lying between them. The V gene's germline CDR1 is SGHRS and CDR2 YFSETQ. The CDR3 is 16 residues long. This CDR3 reads CASSLASSRVRVEQFF. CDR3 nucleotide sequence: TGCGCCAGCAGCTTGGCTTCGTCTCGAGTCCGCGTGGAGCAGTTCTTC.

V is TRBV27 and J is TRBJ1-1, with D perhaps matching TRBD1 (6 bases). Looked up from germline, CDR1 is MNHEY and CDR2 is SMNVEV (reference sequence). V shed 5 bases and J shed 4 bases, with 14 bases lying between them. The CDR3 length is 14 residues. The CDR3 nucleotides are TGTGCCAGCAGTCCCTGGGGGGGGCCCACTGAAGCTTTCTTT. The encoded protein is CASSPWGGPTEAFF.

Here the CDR3 reads CASSPWTGNTGELFF. CDR3 nucleotide sequence: TGCGCCAGCAGCCCCTGGACAGGGAACACCGGGGAGCTGTTTTTT. V usage is TRBV4-1 and J usage is TRBJ2-2; TRBD1 aligns across 7 bases. Losses at the gene ends were 4 bases for V and 1 base for J; bases not matched to a gene: 3. Germline values: CDR1 MGHRA, CDR2 YSYEKL. The CDR3 runs 15 residues.

This clone was detected once. The chain combines TRBV12-3 or TRBV12-4 with TRBJ1-2, with no clear D. With 4 bases removed from V and 7 bases from J, the gap between germline ends came to 10 bases. This CDR3 is built from 12 residues. For the CDR3, the DNA is TGTGCCAGCAGTTCCGTCTTTTTTGGCTACACCTTC. Its translation: CASSSVFFGYTF.

The CDR3 DNA is TGTGCCAGCTCACCCCTGGGGGTAGCGGAGACGAACACCGGGGAGCTGTTTTTT. Translated: CASSPLGVAETNTGELFF. The genes are TRBV18 and TRBJ2-2; perhaps TRBD2 as D (6 bases). The CDR3 runs 18 residues. Trimming removed 3 bases at V and 0 bases at J, with 17 bases between. Germline lookup yields CDR1 KGHSH and CDR2 LQKENI. Based on the CDR3 plus reference TRBV18 and TRBJ2-2, the full variable domain is NAGVMQNPRHLVRRRGQEARLRCSPMKGHSHVYWYRQLPEEGLKFMVYLQKENIIDESGMPKERFSAEFPKEGPSILRIQQVVRGDSAAYFCASSPLGVAETNTGELFFGEGSRLTVL.

The chain is built from TRBV7-3 and TRBJ2-3; the D gene is possibly TRBD2 (5 bases). The CDR3 has 13 residues. V was cut by 5 bases and J by 2 bases, with 8 bases left in between. Germline V CDR1 and CDR2: SGHTA, FQGTGA. CDR3 nucleotides: TGTGCCAGCAGCCTGGACTTCACAGATACGCAGTATTTT. Residues: CASSLDFTDTQYF.

This clone came up a few times. The chain couples TRBV30 to TRBJ2-5; D unresolved. V gave up 4 bases and J gave up 5 bases, with 8 bases separating them. The CDR3 has 11 residues. Germline CDR1 is GTSNPN and CDR2 is SVGIG (reference sequence). In nucleotides, the CDR3 is TGTGCCTGGATTAGAGCGGAGACCCAGTACTTC. It is translated as CAWIRAETQYF. Complete variable domain (other parts from reference TRBV30 and TRBJ2-5): SQTIHQWPATLVQPVGSPLSLECTVEGTSNPNLYWYRQAAGRGLQLLFYSVGIGQISSEVPQNLSASRPQDRQFILSSKKLLLSDSGFYLCAWIRAETQYFGPGTRLLVL.

The chain links TRBV28 to TRBJ1-3; D gene unclear. Trimming took off 4 bases at V and 2 bases at J, with 15 bases between the two ends. This CDR3 contains 16 residues. CDR1 is MDHEN and CDR2 is SYDVKM in the germline V gene. This CDR3 reads CASSSPWGAAGNTIYF. The CDR3, as DNA: TGTGCCAGCAGTTCCCCTTGGGGAGCAGCTGGAAACACCATATATTTT.

This clone was seen just once. The V gene is TRBV28, the J gene TRBJ1-2; a possible D gene is TRBD1 (6 bases). CDR1 is MDHEN, CDR2 SYDVKM, per germline. Trimming cost V 4 bases and J 5 bases, with 14 bases left between them. The length of the CDR3 is 14 residues. Here the CDR3 reads CASSSTQGLYGYTF. As DNA, the CDR3 is TGTGCCAGCAGTTCGACTCAGGGGCTATATGGCTACACCTTC.

This clone was observed once. V is TRBV7-9 and J is TRBJ1-4; TRBD1 might be the D (5 bases). CDR1 SEHNR and CDR2 FQNEAQ come from the germline V gene (reference sequence). The V gene lost 2 bases and the J gene lost 0 bases, with 7 bases spanning the gap. The CDR3 is 15 amino acids. CDR3 sequence reads: CASSLQGSTNEKLFF. The CDR3 DNA sequence: TGTGCCAGCAGCTTACAGGGATCAACTAATGAAAAACTGTTTTTT. Full variable domain (outside the CDR3, taken from reference TRBV7-9 and TRBJ1-4): DTGVSQNPRHKITKRGQNVTFRCDPISEHNRLYWYRQTLGQGPEFLTYFQNEAQLEKSRLLSDRFSAERPKGSFSTLEIQRTEQGDSAMYLCASSLQGSTNEKLFFGSGTQLSVL.

The genes are TRBV7-2 and TRBJ2-5; TRBD1 matches 8 bases. This CDR3 comprises 13 residues. Trimming cost V 6 bases and J 5 bases; bases outside gene matches: 5. CDR1 SGHTA and CDR2 FQGNSA come from the germline V gene. The CDR3 region has the DNA TGTGCCAGCAGAACAGGGGGATGGGAGACCCAGTACTTC. It is translated as CASRTGGWETQYF.

This chain uses TRBV22-1 with TRBJ2-7; TRBD1 is the table's D call and was not checked against the DNA. TRBV22-1 is a listed pseudogene. There are 14 residues in the CDR3. This chain's CDR3 is CPGSLSGTTYEQYF. For the CDR3, the DNA is TGTCCTGGGAGCCTATCCGGGACAACCTACGAGCAGTACTTC.